This T cell receptor beta chain was found in a study of blood T cell repertoires in COVID-19 (dated by TCRdb to about 2020). About the study as a whole: The collaborator samples originated in the United States, Italy and Spain and spanned the acute and convalescent phases of COVID-19. The material from the prospective study consisted of cDNA or gDNA derived from T cells, B-cell-depleted T cells, or PBMCs. The dataset comprised deeply sampled blood TCRbeta repertoires from subjects exposed to, actively infected with, or recovered from COVID-19. The repertoires were made available in a free public database intended to serve as a resource for research on the immune response to SARS-CoV-2. Samples came from the ongoing ImmuneRACE study (first 160 participants) plus 1,254 subjects from 6 global collaborators. The sample metadata nearly always contained a de-identified subject ID, COVID-19 status, age in years and sex. Where available, HLA class I and class II types were obtained from metadata supplied by the sample provider rather than from assay-based typing. The paper as a whole reports these results and caveats: The quantity of clinical and demographic metadata differed by source and by participant and was supplied without curation.

The collaborating institutions used their own protocols to collect whole blood in K2EDTA tubes. For TCRbeta analysis, collaborator samples were shipped as frozen whole blood, as isolated PBMCs, or as DNA extracted from either sample type. The immunoSEQ Assay, a bias-controlled multiplex PCR, was used to amplify TCRbeta CDR3 regions from genomic DNA. In the paper's pipeline: The number of nucleated cells in each sample was estimated by amplification of reference gene primers within the assay. To quantify the absolute abundance of each unique TCRbeta CDR3 rearrangement, sequence reads were collapsed and filtered. For each sample, productive Simpson clonality was calculated as the square root of Simpson's diversity index across productive rearrangements. TCRdb took over this immuneACCESS table, retaining in-frame rearrangements with V and J assigned. Such tables are incomplete; in checked studies, under half of the missing clones stem from an unresolved V gene, and the remainder is unexplained. For V, J and clone size, that table is used; D and trimming come from the DNA. The sample table lists around 180,000 clones, 75% to 90% of them with a count of one. The ten largest account for roughly 3% of the sample.

Reading the germline V gene gives CDR1 SGHDT and CDR2 YYEEEE. CDR3 length: 14 amino acids, cysteine to phenylalanine. Only the CDR3 DNA stays, 42 bases, in frame from base 1. Clipping removes 0 bases from V and 4 bases from J, with 0 as the unmatched junction base count. Regarding this clone: Its antigen is unknown. No much larger clonotype is one base removed from it; base qualities were not supplied.

This TCR came from a man between 60 and 75 years old with acute or convalescent COVID-19. Recombination connected TRBV5-6 to TRBJ2-3, with 9 central nucleotides matching TRBD2. The sample was peripheral blood. The CDR3 protein is CASSLGGRADTQYF. The DNA sequence reads TGTGCCAGCAGCTTGGGCGGGAGGGCAGATACGCAGTATTTT.